Here is one T cell receptor beta chain with its context. No antigen is known for it. Base qualities are not recorded, but no much larger clone differs from it by a single base. The sample comes from a study of T cell changes during pregnancy in multiple sclerosis (dated by TCRdb to about 2019). About the study as a whole: The study examined how the T cell repertoire changed over the course of pregnancy in women with multiple sclerosis.

V trim: 4 bases; J trim: 3 bases; unmatched bases: 13. CDR1 SGHNT and CDR2 YYREEE were looked up in the germline V gene (reference sequence). Its CDR3 holds 18 amino acids, cysteine through phenylalanine. The sequence is cut down to CDR3 DNA, 54 bases in frame from base 1. Receptor amplification or capture employed the immunoSEQ multiplex PCR assay. This immuneACCESS table, as held by TCRdb, lists in-frame sequences with V and J called but not all clones. Of the missing ones, under half trace to an unresolved V gene in checked studies; the others have no known cause. For this sample there are 75,000 to 95,000 clones; less than 95% appear just once. Clones ranked in the top ten supply 1.5% to 2% of the sample.

The source was peripheral blood, collected in the first trimester of pregnancy. The clonotype comes from a female donor in good health, enrolled as a control in a pregnancy study. The chain is encoded by TRBV5-4 joined to TRBJ2-5; 12 bases in between match TRBD2. The nucleotides are TGTGCCAGCAGCCCCGGACTAGCGGGGTTGGTTGGGGAAGAGACCCAGTACTTC. It translates to CASSPGLAGLVGEETQYF.